These 16 T cell receptor beta chains came from one sample sequenced in a study of T cell changes during pregnancy in multiple sclerosis. Clones were read by immunoSEQ multiplex PCR, and TCRdb kept only the in-frame ones, dropping some. The sample shows some 110,000 clones, roughly nine tenths of them seen only once. The specimen was peripheral blood, collected in the third trimester of pregnancy. The receptors stem from a female donor with multiple sclerosis, enrolled in a pregnancy study.

The rearrangement uses TRBV2 and TRBJ2-1; a possible D gene is TRBD2 (6 bases). This CDR3 has 12 amino acids. Deletions cut 4 bases from V and 8 bases from J, with 9 bases between. Germline V CDR1 and CDR2: SNHLY, FYNNEI. This CDR3 is CASSGLGYEQFF. The DNA of the CDR3 is TGTGCCAGCAGTGGACTAGGCTATGAGCAGTTCTTC.

This clone was observed a single time. J is TRBJ1-1 and V is TRBV15, with a tentative D call TRBD1 (5 bases). V was trimmed by 1 base and J by 4 bases, leaving 16 bases between them. The CDR3 is 16 amino acids. From germline, CDR1 is LNHNV and CDR2 YYDKDF (reference sequence). The CDR3: CATSRASGVGGTEAFF. DNA of the CDR3: TGTGCCACCAGCAGAGCCTCGGGGGTGGGGGGCACTGAAGCTTTCTTT.

V is TRBV7-8 and J is TRBJ2-1, with 9 nucleotides matching TRBD2. CDR1 SGHVS and CDR2 FQNEAQ come from the germline V gene. Trimming took 4 bases from V and 4 from J; bases not matched to a gene: 8. This CDR3 is built from 16 residues. CDR3 nucleotides: TGTGCCAGCAGCTCGGACCGTCTAGCGGGGTACAATGAGCAGTTCTTC. Translating it yields CASSSDRLAGYNEQFF.

The chain uses TRBV4-1 and TRBJ2-7, with 8 bases lining up with TRBD2. V trimming: 0 bases; J trimming: 0 bases; junction bases outside the gene matches: 4. Germline assignment: CDR1 MGHRA and CDR2 YSYEKL. This CDR3 is 16 amino acids long. The CDR3 region has the DNA TGCGCCAGCAGCCAAGACCCGGGAGGGAGCTCCTACGAGCAGTACTTC. It codes for CASSQDPGGSSYEQYF.

The genes are TRBV5-4 and TRBJ2-6, with a possible D match to TRBD2 (7 bases). V shed 2 bases and J shed 5 bases, with 17 bases lying between them. The CDR3 contains 17 residues. Germline V gene data show CDR1 as SGHNT and CDR2 as YYREEE (reference sequence). The CDR3 protein is CASSFWAGATRANVLTF. The CDR3 DNA reads TGTGCCAGCAGCTTCTGGGCGGGGGCTACCAGGGCCAACGTCCTGACTTTC.

The table lists this clone with a few counts. The chain carries TRBV5-1 and TRBJ1-5; 7 bases fit TRBD1. The CDR3 covers 15 residues. Trimming took 0 bases from V and 2 from J; bases not matched to a gene: 2. Germline loops: CDR1 SGHRS, CDR2 YFSETQ. Here the CDR3 reads CASSLGTGGNQPQHF. CDR3 nucleotides: TGCGCCAGCAGCTTGGGTACAGGGGGCAATCAGCCCCAGCATTTT.

The gene calls are TRBV11-2 and TRBJ2-2; a weak D match, TRBD1 (7 bases). The CDR3 is 18 residues long. Germline loops: CDR1 SGHAT, CDR2 FQNNGV. V lost 2 bases to trimming and J lost 1 base, with 17 bases between them. CDR3: CASSLMSGGGLNTGELFF. CDR3 bases: TGTGCCAGCAGCTTAATGTCAGGGGGAGGATTGAACACCGGGGAGCTGTTTTTT.

Concerning this clone: At one boundary the junction diverges from the germline segment, which might be a read error. The chain joins TRBV11-2 to TRBJ2-2, with a weak D call TRBD2 (6 bases). CDR3 length equals 16 residues. Looked up from germline, CDR1 is SGHAT and CDR2 is FQNNGV. In DNA, the CDR3 is TGTGCCAGCAGTTTAGGACCGGGCCCCCGGGGGGGGGAGCTGTTTTTT. As protein: CASSLGPGPRGGELFF.

V gene TRBV28 combines with J gene TRBJ2-1, with 12 bases aligning to TRBD2. CDR1 is MDHEN and CDR2 is SYDVKM in the germline V gene. Trimming at V came to 5 bases and at J to 10 bases, leaving 12 bases not matched to a gene. The CDR3 length is 16 residues. The CDR3 loop reads CASSPWTSGALKEQFF. The CDR3 region has the DNA TGTGCCAGCAGTCCGTGGACTAGCGGGGCCCTTAAAGAGCAGTTCTTC.

The chain has TRBV5-1 and TRBJ2-1, with D hard to call. Germline loops: CDR1 SGHRS, CDR2 YFSETQ. This CDR3 has 16 amino acids. Trimming left V 0 bases short and J 3 bases short, with 13 bases between. The CDR3 region has the DNA TGCGCCAGCAGCTTGGCCGGCGCGTACTACTACAATGAGCAGTTCTTC. It is translated as CASSLAGAYYYNEQFF.

This chain links TRBV9 with TRBJ2-3; the D gene is possibly TRBD2 (5 bases). The CDR3 has 15 amino acids. V lost 0 bases, J lost 2 bases, and 10 bases lay in between. The germline V gene encodes CDR1 SGDLS and CDR2 YYNGEE. CDR3 residues: CASSVAEVYTDTQYF. The CDR3 DNA reads TGTGCCAGCAGCGTAGCGGAGGTATACACAGATACGCAGTATTTT.

V and J are TRBV5-1 and TRBJ2-3; possibly TRBD1 for D (6 bases). The CDR3 consists of 16 residues. The germline V and J ends were trimmed by 1 base and 0 bases, with 12 bases remaining between them. Germline V gene sequence: CDR1 SGHRS, CDR2 YFSETQ. For the CDR3, the DNA is TGCGCCAGCAGCTTGAGGGGGTCCCCTAGCACAGATACGCAGTATTTT. Its translation: CASSLRGSPSTDTQYF.

This rearrangement joins TRBV5-4 to TRBJ2-1, with TRBD1 matching 10 bases. Germline trimming cut 0 bases from V and 9 bases from J; bases unmatched to any gene: 6. From germline, CDR1 is SGHNT and CDR2 YYREEE (reference sequence). The CDR3 covers 15 residues. The CDR3 region has the DNA TGTGCCAGCAGCTTGGTGGGACAGGGGTTCGTTGAGCAGTTCTTC. Its protein product is CASSLVGQGFVEQFF.

This clone was counted once. The J gene is TRBJ2-5, the V gene TRBV9, with 10 bases that match TRBD2. The CDR3 totals 18 residues. CDR1 SGDLS and CDR2 YYNGEE come from the germline V gene. The J segment lost 5 bases and the V segment lost 0 bases, leaving 13 bases of the junction unmatched. The CDR3 spells CASSVAPSGSLGRETQYF. CDR3 in DNA: TGTGCCAGCAGCGTAGCGCCTAGCGGGAGTCTAGGGCGGGAGACCCAGTACTTC.

V and J are TRBV27 and TRBJ2-1; D may be TRBD1 (6 bases). From germline, CDR1 is MNHEY and CDR2 SMNVEV (reference sequence). V lost 2 bases to trimming and J lost 8 bases, with 16 bases between them. There are 15 residues in the CDR3. The DNA of the CDR3 is TGTGCCAGCAGTTTAACACAGCATGGGGGCGATGAGCAGTTCTTC. It encodes CASSLTQHGGDEQFF.

This chain joins TRBV10-3 and TRBJ2-7; 14 bases map to TRBD2. Trimming took 6 bases from V and 0 from J; bases not matched to a gene: 7. Germline values: CDR1 ENHRY, CDR2 SYGVKD. CDR3 size: 17 residues. CDR3 in amino acids: CAISVGLAGGLSYEQYF. CDR3 nucleotide sequence: TGTGCCATCAGCGTTGGACTAGCGGGAGGTCTCTCCTACGAGCAGTACTTC.